This T cell receptor beta chain stems from a study of blood T cell repertoires in COVID-19. For the study at large: PBMCs, B-cell-depleted T cells, or T cells provided the cDNA or gDNA that made up the material.

This clone has only one observation. Germline trimming cut 5 bases from V and 2 bases from J; bases unmatched to any gene: 6. The CDR3 extends over 16 amino acids. Germline CDR1 and CDR2: MNHEY and SMNVEV (reference sequence). Profiled with immunoSEQ multiplex PCR; TCRdb holds only in-frame clones, not every one. The sample lists about 360,000 clones, 87% occurring once. Sequencing was performed on PBMCs or T cells enriched from blood (not recorded which). This chain uses TRBV27 with TRBJ2-1; 10 nucleotides align to TRBD1. This clonotype was obtained from a man aged 35-49 years in a cohort exposed to, infected with or recovered from COVID-19 (not recorded which). In nucleotides, the CDR3 is TGTGCCAGCAGTCCAGGGACAGGGGCCACCTACAATGAGCAGTTCTTC. Translation gives CASSPGTGATYNEQFF.